These 13 T cell receptor beta chains were sequenced from one sample in a study of CD4 T cells in relation to SARS-CoV-2 and coronaviruses. No antigens are known for them. CD4+ T cells from unexposed donors were obtained before the COVID-19 pandemic (2011-2018). Isolation of CD4+ T cells took place after about 10 days in culture. The table came from immunoSEQ multiplex PCR; TCRdb's copy has only in-frame clones and leaves some out. The sample lists tens of thousands of clones; about 80% were seen once. Sequenced input: CD4+ T cells from PBMCs, cultured in vitro. The receptors originated from a human donor in good health.

The chain has TRBV2 and TRBJ1-4; TRBD1 might be the D (5 bases). CDR3 size: 15 residues. Germline V gene lookup returns CDR1 SNHLY and CDR2 FYNNEI. The V gene lost 7 bases and the J gene lost 8 bases, with 20 bases spanning the gap. CDR3 in DNA: TGTGCCAGCAAAAGGGAACGGGGCTATGACGAAAAACTGTTTTTT. This gives the protein CASKRERGYDEKLFF.

The chain combines TRBV9 with TRBJ2-1; no definite D call. Per germline, CDR1 SGDLS and CDR2 YYNGEE. The CDR3 sequence is 13 residues long. With 3 bases removed from V and 9 bases from J, the gap between germline ends came to 13 bases. The CDR3 DNA reads as TGTGCCAGCAGCGACAGCCCACTGGGTGAGCAGTTCTTC. This translates into CASSDSPLGEQFF.

This rearrangement joins TRBV15 to TRBJ2-5; no clear D gene. Trimming took 0 bases from V and 4 from J, leaving 9 bases between them. The CDR3 extends over 14 amino acids. The germline V gene has CDR1 LNHNV and CDR2 YYDKDF (reference sequence). This CDR3 is CATSRDPQRETQYF. CDR3 in DNA: TGTGCCACCAGCAGAGATCCCCAGAGAGAGACCCAGTACTTC.

This chain links TRBV27 with TRBJ1-1, with TRBD1 identical over 8 bases. The CDR3 has 17 residues. Per the germline V gene, CDR1 is MNHEY and CDR2 is SMNVEV (reference sequence). Unmatched junction bases numbered 10, after V lost 2 bases and J lost 2 bases. This CDR3 is CASSLIRDRLRNTEAFF. CDR3 nucleotides: TGTGCCAGCAGTTTAATTCGGGACAGGCTCCGAAACACTGAAGCTTTCTTT.

The CDR3 reads CASSFGGRGGGYTF. The CDR3 region has the DNA TGTGCCAGCAGTTTCGGAGGCAGGGGAGGCGGCTACACCTTC. The chain recombines TRBV27 with TRBJ1-2, with D possibly matching TRBD1 (6 bases). In germline, CDR1 is MNHEY, CDR2 SMNVEV (reference sequence). The V end was cut by 3 bases, the J end by 8 bases, with 16 bases between. The CDR3 totals 14 residues.

The rearrangement joins TRBV14 to TRBJ2-7; D not certain. The CDR3 consists of 14 residues. V gave up 5 bases and J gave up 6 bases, with 17 bases separating them. CDR1 SGHDN and CDR2 FVKESK come from the germline V gene. The CDR3 loop is CASSKTSVIGEQYF. CDR3 coding DNA: TGTGCCAGCAGCAAAACGTCGGTTATAGGCGAGCAGTACTTC.

This clone was seen a handful of times. CDR3 sequence (DNA): TGTGCCAGCACCAAGGGACTAGCGGGAGGGTACAATGAGCAGTTCTTC. Amino acids: CASTKGLAGGYNEQFF. The chain is built from TRBV28 and TRBJ2-1, with 16 bases that match TRBD2. Germline lookup yields CDR1 MDHEN and CDR2 SYDVKM. The V segment lost 7 bases and the J segment 4 bases; nucleotides outside the gene matches: 4. The CDR3 runs to 16 residues. Filled out from reference TRBV28 and TRBJ2-1, the complete variable domain reads DVKVTQSSRYLVKRTGEKVFLECVQDMDHENMFWYRQDPGLGLRLIYFSYDVKMKEKGDIPEGYSVSREKKERFSLILESASTNQTSMYLCASTKGLAGGYNEQFFGPGTRLTVL.

The gene calls are TRBV28 and TRBJ1-5; D ambiguous. Germline CDR1 reads MDHEN; CDR2 reads SYDVKM. CDR3 length: 12 residues. The V and J ends lost 6 bases and 3 bases respectively, with 6 bases between them. The CDR3 here is CASRWPNQPQHF. CDR3 DNA: TGTGCCAGCAGATGGCCCAATCAGCCCCAGCATTTT.

The chain joins TRBV15 to TRBJ1-2; the D gene is possibly TRBD1 (5 bases). Germline-derived CDR1 and CDR2 are LNHNV and YYDKDF (reference sequence). Deletions cut 1 base from V and 0 bases from J, with 18 bases between. This CDR3 is built from 18 residues. This CDR3 is CATSRGDIGQGANYGYTF. The DNA for the CDR3 is TGTGCCACCAGCAGAGGAGACATCGGGCAGGGAGCTAACTATGGCTACACCTTC. Together with reference TRBV15 and TRBJ1-2, the CDR3 gives the full variable domain: DAMVIQNPRYQVTQFGKPVTLSCSQTLNHNVMYWYQQKSSQAPKLLFHYYDKDFNNEADTPDNFQSRRPNTSFCFLDIRSPGLGDTAMYLCATSRGDIGQGANYGYTFGSGTRLTVV.

The rearrangement links TRBV5-6 to TRBJ1-3, with D possibly being TRBD1 (6 bases). Germline V gene data show CDR1 as SGHDT and CDR2 as YYEEEE. This CDR3 has 16 residues. The V end lost 0 bases, the J end lost 0 bases, and 10 bases lay between the germline ends. CDR3 nucleotide sequence: TGTGCCAGCAGCTTGGTGACAGGCTACTCTGGAAACACCATATATTTT. Translated, it gives CASSLVTGYSGNTIYF.

The chain uses TRBV7-8 and TRBJ2-7, with 10 bases identical to TRBD2. V was clipped by 4 bases and J by 2 bases; unmatched bases: 8. Germline V gene data show CDR1 as SGHVS and CDR2 as FQNEAQ. The CDR3 totals 16 residues. Here the CDR3 reads CASSSSGLAVTYEQYF. CDR3 coding DNA: TGTGCCAGCAGCTCCTCCGGACTAGCGGTTACCTACGAGCAGTACTTC.

Only a few counts were recorded for this clone. V gene TRBV18 combines with J gene TRBJ1-3; D remains ambiguous. The V end lost 3 bases, the J end lost 0 bases, and 9 bases lay between the germline ends. The length of the CDR3 is 15 residues. Germline assignment: CDR1 KGHSH and CDR2 LQKENI. CDR3 protein: CASSPFDNSGNTIYF. CDR3 DNA sequence: TGTGCCAGCTCACCCTTCGATAACTCTGGAAACACCATATATTTT.

This chain joins TRBV6-5 and TRBJ1-4; D is possibly TRBD1 (6 bases). Trimming stripped 0 bases from V and 7 bases from J, with 12 bases between. The CDR3 runs to 15 residues. Germline V lookup: CDR1 MNHEY, CDR2 SVGAGI. The CDR3 bases are TGTGCCAGCAGTTACTCTCGGCAGGGGACTGAAAAACTGTTTTTT. Translating gives CASSYSRQGTEKLFF.